The next 12 T cell receptor beta chains were all read from a single sample in a study of T cells in localized non-small cell lung cancer. Sequencing was performed with immunoSEQ multiplex PCR; in TCRdb, only in-frame clones are kept and a portion is missing. The sample records 10,000 to 15,000 clones, 84% being singletons. The source material was peripheral blood, sampled before any cancer treatment. The receptors come from a male donor aged 60 or over with stage I squamous cell lung carcinoma.

This chain joins TRBV29-1 and TRBJ2-3; 7 bases map to TRBD1. CDR1 is SQVTM, CDR2 ANQGSEA, per germline. The J segment lost 6 bases and the V segment lost 5 bases, leaving 5 bases of the junction unmatched. CDR3 length: 12 amino acids. This CDR3 reads CSVQGVGDTQYF. As DNA, the CDR3 is TGCAGCGTTCAGGGGGTGGGCGATACGCAGTATTTT.

The J gene is TRBJ2-7, the V gene TRBV27; D might be TRBD1 (6 bases). In germline, CDR1 is MNHEY, CDR2 SMNVEV (reference sequence). Trimming removed 3 bases at V and 0 bases at J, with 12 bases between. The length of the CDR3 is 15 residues. This chain's CDR3 is CASSFLRQDSYEQYF. DNA of the CDR3: TGTGCCAGCAGTTTCCTGCGACAGGACTCCTACGAGCAGTACTTC.

The V call is TRBV9, the J call TRBJ2-1, with 7 positions matching TRBD2. V gave up 9 bases and J gave up 1 base; unmatched junction bases: 16. Germline V gives CDR1 SGDLS, CDR2 YYNGEE. The CDR3 spans 17 residues. The DNA for the CDR3 is TGTGCCACCACCTGGGCGGGAGTTGGAGAGTCCTACAATGAGCAGTTCTTC. Its protein is CATTWAGVGESYNEQFF.

The gene calls are TRBV5-1 and TRBJ2-6; the match to TRBD2 covers 7 bases. The CDR3 is 16 amino acids. The germline V gene encodes CDR1 SGHRS and CDR2 YFSETQ. J gave up 0 bases and V 6 bases, and 6 bases lay outside the gene matches. CDR3 nucleotides: TGCGCCAGCACCGGGGCGGGGGTCTCTGGGGCCAACGTCCTGACTTTC. Translation: CASTGAGVSGANVLTF.

This clone showed up just a few times. The chain joins TRBV4-1 to TRBJ2-7; possible D gene TRBD2, 6 bases. Trimming cost V 4 bases and J 6 bases, with 16 bases left between them. This CDR3 comprises 14 residues. Per the germline V gene, CDR1 is MGHRA and CDR2 is YSYEKL. DNA of the CDR3: TGCGCCAGCAGCCTCGGGACTCACAGTGCCGAGCAGTACTTC. Translated, it gives CASSLGTHSAEQYF.

The genes are TRBV10-3 and TRBJ2-3; tentative D call: TRBD2 (7 bases). Germline V lookup: CDR1 ENHRY, CDR2 SYGVKD. V was pared by 2 bases and J by 4 bases, with 13 bases between. The CDR3 has 15 amino acids. The CDR3 region is CAISEALGGPDTQYF. The CDR3 DNA follows: TGTGCCATCAGTGAGGCCTTGGGGGGGCCAGATACGCAGTATTTT.

The genes are TRBV5-1 and TRBJ1-1, with 7 bases lining up with TRBD1. Unmatched junction bases numbered 12, after V lost 4 bases and J lost 6 bases. Germline assignment: CDR1 SGHRS and CDR2 YFSETQ. This CDR3 comprises 15 residues. The CDR3: CASSVSTGRFAEAFF. CDR3 sequence (DNA): TGCGCCAGCAGCGTTTCGACAGGGAGGTTTGCTGAAGCTTTCTTT.

The chain joins TRBV7-3 to TRBJ2-1; the D is unclear. V lost 2 bases and J 9 bases, leaving 11 bases between the germline ends. The CDR3 totals 13 residues. Germline assignment: CDR1 SGHTA and CDR2 FQGTGA. In nucleotides, the CDR3 is TGTGCCAGCAGCTTAGCGGCCTTAGGTGAGCAGTTCTTC. Amino acid sequence: CASSLAALGEQFF.

The chain links TRBV7-2 to TRBJ2-5; tentatively, D is TRBD1 (5 bases). The CDR3 totals 13 residues. The ends were cut back, 4 bases at V and 5 bases at J, with 11 bases in the middle. CDR1 is SGHTA and CDR2 is FQGNSA in the germline V gene. CDR3 sequence reads: CASSSQGEETQYF. The CDR3 DNA is TGTGCCAGCAGCTCTCAGGGTGAGGAGACCCAGTACTTC.

The chain carries TRBV11-2 and TRBJ2-3; 8 bases are a match to TRBD2. Germline CDR1 and CDR2: SGHAT and FQNNGV. The CDR3 runs to 15 residues. The V gene end was trimmed by 6 bases and the J gene end by 0 bases; junction bases not matched to a gene: 5. The CDR3 is CASSSSGRSTDTQYF. The CDR3 coding sequence is TGTGCCAGCAGTTCCAGCGGGAGAAGCACAGATACGCAGTATTTT.

The chain has TRBV7-9 and TRBJ2-5; D is ambiguous. CDR3 length equals 13 residues. Germline V gene sequence: CDR1 SEHNR, CDR2 FQNEAQ (reference sequence). Deletions cut 5 bases from V and 1 base from J, with 8 bases between. Written as DNA, the CDR3 is TGTGCCAGCAGCGCGGCTACCCAAGAGACCCAGTACTTC. It yields the protein CASSAATQETQYF.

The V gene is TRBV5-6, the J gene TRBJ2-3, with D perhaps matching TRBD1 (5 bases). This CDR3 contains 17 residues. Germline V gives CDR1 SGHDT, CDR2 YYEEEE. V lost 0 bases and J lost 5, with 19 bases in between. The DNA of the CDR3 is TGTGCCAGCAGCTTGGCCCAGGCAGGGCAGATAGGAGATACGCAGTATTTT. Translating gives CASSLAQAGQIGDTQYF.